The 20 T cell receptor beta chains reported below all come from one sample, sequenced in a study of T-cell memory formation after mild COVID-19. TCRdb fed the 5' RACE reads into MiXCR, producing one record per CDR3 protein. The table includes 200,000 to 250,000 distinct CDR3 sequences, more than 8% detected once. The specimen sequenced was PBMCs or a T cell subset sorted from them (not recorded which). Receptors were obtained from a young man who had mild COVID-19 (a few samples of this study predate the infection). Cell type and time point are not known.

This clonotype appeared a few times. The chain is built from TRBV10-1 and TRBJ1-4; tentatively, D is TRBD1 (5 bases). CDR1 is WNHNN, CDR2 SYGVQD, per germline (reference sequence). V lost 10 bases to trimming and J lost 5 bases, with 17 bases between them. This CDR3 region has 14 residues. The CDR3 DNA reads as TGCGCCACCTTCTCGCGGACATGGAATGAAAAACTGTTTTTT. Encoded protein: CATFSRTWNEKLFF.

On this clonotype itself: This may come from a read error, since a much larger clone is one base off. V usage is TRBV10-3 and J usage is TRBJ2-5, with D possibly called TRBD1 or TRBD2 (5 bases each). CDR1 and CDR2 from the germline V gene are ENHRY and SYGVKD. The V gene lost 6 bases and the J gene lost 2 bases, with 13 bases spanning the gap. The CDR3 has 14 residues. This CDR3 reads CAISGATLQETQYF. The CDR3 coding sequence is TGTGCCATCAGCGGGGCGACCCTACAAGAGACCCAGTACTTC.

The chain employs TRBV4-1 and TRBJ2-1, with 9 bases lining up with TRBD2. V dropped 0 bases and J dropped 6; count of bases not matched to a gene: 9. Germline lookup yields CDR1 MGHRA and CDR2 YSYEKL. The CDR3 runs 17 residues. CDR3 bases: TGCGCCAGCAGCCAAGATTGGGGAGCGGGGGGAAGCAATGAGCAGTTCTTC. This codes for CASSQDWGAGGSNEQFF.

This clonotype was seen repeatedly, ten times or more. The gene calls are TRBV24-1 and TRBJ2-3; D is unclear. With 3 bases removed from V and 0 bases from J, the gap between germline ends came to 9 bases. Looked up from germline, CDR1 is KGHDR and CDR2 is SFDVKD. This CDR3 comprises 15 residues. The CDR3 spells CATSDPTQSTDTQYF. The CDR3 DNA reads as TGTGCCACCAGTGATCCCACTCAGAGCACAGATACGCAGTATTTT.

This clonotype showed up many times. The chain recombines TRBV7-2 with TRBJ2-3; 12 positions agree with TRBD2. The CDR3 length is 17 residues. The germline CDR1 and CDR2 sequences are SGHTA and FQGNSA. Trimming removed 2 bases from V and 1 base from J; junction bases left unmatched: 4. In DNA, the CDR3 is TGTGCCAGCAGCTTAAGACTAGCGGGGGACCGCACAGATACGCAGTATTTT. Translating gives CASSLRLAGDRTDTQYF. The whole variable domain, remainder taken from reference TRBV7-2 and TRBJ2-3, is GAGVSQSPSNKVTEKGKDVELRCDPISGHTALYWYRQSLGQGLEFLIYFQGNSAPDKSGLPSDRFSAERTGGSVSTLTIQRTQQEDSAVYLCASSLRLAGDRTDTQYFGPGTRLTVL.

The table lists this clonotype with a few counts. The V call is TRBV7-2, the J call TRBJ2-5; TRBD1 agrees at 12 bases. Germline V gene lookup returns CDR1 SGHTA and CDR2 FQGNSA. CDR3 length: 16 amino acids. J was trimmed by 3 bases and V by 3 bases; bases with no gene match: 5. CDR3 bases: TGTGCCAGCAGCTTTGGGGACAGGGGGCGCAAAGAGACCCAGTACTTC. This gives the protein CASSFGDRGRKETQYF. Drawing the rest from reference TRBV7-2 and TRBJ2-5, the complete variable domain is GAGVSQSPSNKVTEKGKDVELRCDPISGHTALYWYRQSLGQGLEFLIYFQGNSAPDKSGLPSDRFSAERTGGSVSTLTIQRTQQEDSAVYLCASSFGDRGRKETQYFGPGTRLLVL.

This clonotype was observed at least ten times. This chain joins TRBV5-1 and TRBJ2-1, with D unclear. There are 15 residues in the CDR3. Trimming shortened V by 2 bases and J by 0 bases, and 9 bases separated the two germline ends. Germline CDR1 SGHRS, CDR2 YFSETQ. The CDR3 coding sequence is TGCGCCAGCAGCTTAATTTCCCTCTCCTACAATGAGCAGTTCTTC. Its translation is CASSLISLSYNEQFF. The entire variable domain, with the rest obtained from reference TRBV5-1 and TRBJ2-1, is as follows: KAGVTQTPRYLIKTRGQQVTLSCSPISGHRSVSWYQQTPGQGLQFLFEYFSETQRNKGNFPGRFSGRQFSNSRSEMNVSTLELGDSALYLCASSLISLSYNEQFFGPGTRLTVL.

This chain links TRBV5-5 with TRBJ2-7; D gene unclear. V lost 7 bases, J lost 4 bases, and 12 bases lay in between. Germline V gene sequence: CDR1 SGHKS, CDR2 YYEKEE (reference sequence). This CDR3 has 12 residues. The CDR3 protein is CASGLGLYEQYV. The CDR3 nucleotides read TGTGCCAGCGGGTTAGGGCTATACGAGCAGTACGTC.

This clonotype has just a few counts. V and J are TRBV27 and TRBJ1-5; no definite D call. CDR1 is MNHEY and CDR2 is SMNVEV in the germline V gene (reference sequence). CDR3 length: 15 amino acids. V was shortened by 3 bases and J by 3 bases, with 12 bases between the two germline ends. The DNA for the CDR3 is TGTGCCAGCAGTTTTAGGGCCAGAAACAATCAGCCCCAGCATTTT. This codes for CASSFRARNNQPQHF.

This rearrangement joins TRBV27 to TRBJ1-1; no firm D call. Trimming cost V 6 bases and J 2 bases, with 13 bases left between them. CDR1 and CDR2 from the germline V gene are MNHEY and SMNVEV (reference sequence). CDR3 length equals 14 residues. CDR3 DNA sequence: TGTGCCAGCAGCAGATTGTTAGGAAACACTGAAGCTTTCTTT. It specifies CASSRLLGNTEAFF.

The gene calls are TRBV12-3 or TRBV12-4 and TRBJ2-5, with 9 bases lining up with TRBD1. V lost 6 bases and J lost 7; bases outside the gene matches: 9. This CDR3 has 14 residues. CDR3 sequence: CASRWGTGLGTQYF. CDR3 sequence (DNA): TGTGCCAGCAGATGGGGGACAGGGTTAGGGACCCAGTACTTC.

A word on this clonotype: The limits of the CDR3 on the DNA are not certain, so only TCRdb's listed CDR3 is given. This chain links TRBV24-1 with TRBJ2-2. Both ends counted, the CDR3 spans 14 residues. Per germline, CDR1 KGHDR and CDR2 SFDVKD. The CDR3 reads CATSDHLTPGSCFF.

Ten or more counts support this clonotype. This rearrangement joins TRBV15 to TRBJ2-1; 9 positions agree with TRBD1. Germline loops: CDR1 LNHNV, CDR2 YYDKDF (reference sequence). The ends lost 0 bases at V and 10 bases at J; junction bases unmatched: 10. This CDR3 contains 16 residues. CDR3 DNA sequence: TGTGCCACCAGCAGAGATATGGGACAGGGCTCACCGGAGCAGTTCTTC. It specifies CATSRDMGQGSPEQFF.

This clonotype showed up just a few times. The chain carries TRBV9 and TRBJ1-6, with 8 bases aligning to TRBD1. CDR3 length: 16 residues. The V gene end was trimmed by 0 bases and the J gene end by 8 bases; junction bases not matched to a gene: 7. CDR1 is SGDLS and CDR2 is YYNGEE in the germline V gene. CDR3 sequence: CASSVDAGQGDSPLHF. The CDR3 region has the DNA TGTGCCAGCAGCGTAGATGCCGGACAGGGTGATTCACCCCTCCACTTT.

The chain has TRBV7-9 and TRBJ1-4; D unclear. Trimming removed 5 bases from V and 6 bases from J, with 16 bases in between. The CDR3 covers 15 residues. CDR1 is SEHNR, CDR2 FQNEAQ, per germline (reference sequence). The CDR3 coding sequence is TGTGCCAGCAGCCGACGACCACTATCAGATGAAAAACTGTTTTTT. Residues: CASSRRPLSDEKLFF. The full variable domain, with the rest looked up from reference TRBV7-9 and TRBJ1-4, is DTGVSQNPRHKITKRGQNVTFRCDPISEHNRLYWYRQTLGQGPEFLTYFQNEAQLEKSRLLSDRFSAERPKGSFSTLEIQRTEQGDSAMYLCASSRRPLSDEKLFFGSGTQLSVL.

CDR3 nucleotide sequence: TGTGCCAGCAGCCGAGGAGGGATTCATGAAGCTTTCTTT. Translating it yields CASSRGGIHEAFF. This sequence joins TRBV5-6 and TRBJ1-1; D remains unclear. CDR1 and CDR2 from the germline V gene are SGHDT and YYEEEE. There are 13 residues in the CDR3. Trimming left V 4 bases short and J 7 bases short, with 14 bases between.

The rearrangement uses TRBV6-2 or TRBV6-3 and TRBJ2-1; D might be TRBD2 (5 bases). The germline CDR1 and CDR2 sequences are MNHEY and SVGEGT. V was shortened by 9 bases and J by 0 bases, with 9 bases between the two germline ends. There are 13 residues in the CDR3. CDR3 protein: CASYRDSYNEQFF. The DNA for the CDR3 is TGTGCCAGTTACCGGGACTCCTACAATGAGCAGTTCTTC.

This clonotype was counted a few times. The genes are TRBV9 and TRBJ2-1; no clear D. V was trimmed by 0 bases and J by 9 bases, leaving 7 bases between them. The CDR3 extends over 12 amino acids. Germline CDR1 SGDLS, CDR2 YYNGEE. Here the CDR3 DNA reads TGTGCCAGCAGCGTAGTAGGAAGTGAGCAGTTCTTC. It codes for CASSVVGSEQFF.

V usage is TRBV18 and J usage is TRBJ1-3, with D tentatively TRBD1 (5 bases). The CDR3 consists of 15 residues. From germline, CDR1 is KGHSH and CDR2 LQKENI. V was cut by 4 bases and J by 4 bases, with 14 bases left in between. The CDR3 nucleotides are TGTGCCAGCTCACGGCCGGGGGAATCCGGAAACACCATATATTTT. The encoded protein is CASSRPGESGNTIYF. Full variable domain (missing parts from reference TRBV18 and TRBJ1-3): NAGVMQNPRHLVRRRGQEARLRCSPMKGHSHVYWYRQLPEEGLKFMVYLQKENIIDESGMPKERFSAEFPKEGPSILRIQQVVRGDSAAYFCASSRPGESGNTIYFGEGSWLTVV.

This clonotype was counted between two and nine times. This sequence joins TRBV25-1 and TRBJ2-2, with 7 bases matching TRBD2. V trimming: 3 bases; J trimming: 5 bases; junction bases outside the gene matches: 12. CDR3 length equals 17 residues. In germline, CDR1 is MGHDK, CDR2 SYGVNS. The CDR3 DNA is TGTGCCAGCAGTGACCCCGGGGCCGGGGGGTATACCGGGGAGCTGTTTTTT. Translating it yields CASSDPGAGGYTGELFF.